Shown below are 3 T cell receptor beta chains from a single sample sequenced in a study of T cell responses to AZD1222 COVID-19 vaccine. Clones were sequenced by immunoSEQ multiplex PCR, and TCRdb holds only the in-frame ones, with some missing. In the table there are 200,000 to 250,000 clones, approximately 94% of which are singletons. This material consisted of peripheral blood, taken 28 days after the second dose of the MenACWY control vaccine. The receptors were gathered from an adult who received the MenACWY meningococcal vaccine as a control.

The chain has TRBV9 and TRBJ1-3; 7 bases align to TRBD1. This CDR3 is 18 amino acids long. The germline gives CDR1 SGDLS, CDR2 YYNGEE. J was trimmed by 1 base and V by 3 bases; bases with no gene match: 13. The DNA of the CDR3 is TGTGCCAGCAGCGAGAGCGTGACAGGGCGGCTTTCTGGAAACACCATATATTTT. As protein: CASSESVTGRLSGNTIYF. The complete variable domain, with remaining parts taken from reference TRBV9 and TRBJ1-3, reads DSGVTQTPKHLITATGQRVTLRCSPRSGDLSVYWYQQSLDQGLQFLIQYYNGEERAKGNILERFSAQQFPDLHSELNLSSLELGDSALYFCASSESVTGRLSGNTIYFGEGSWLTVV.

The V gene is TRBV29-1, the J gene TRBJ2-7, with D unclear. Per the germline V gene, CDR1 is SQVTM and CDR2 is ANQGSEA. The CDR3 runs to 11 residues. V lost 2 bases, J lost 3 bases, and 5 bases lay in between. The CDR3: CSVESDYEQYF. CDR3 nucleotide sequence: TGCAGCGTTGAATCCGACTACGAGCAGTACTTC.

This rearrangement joins TRBV6-1 to TRBJ1-6, with 9 nucleotides matching TRBD1. This CDR3 contains 15 residues. With 0 bases clipped from V and 9 bases from J, the junction kept 3 bases outside the gene matches. Germline-derived CDR1 and CDR2 are MNHNS and SASEGT. The CDR3 spells CASSEAGTGISPLHF. In DNA, the CDR3 is TGTGCCAGCAGTGAAGCCGGGACAGGGATTTCACCCCTCCACTTT.